This TCR beta chain was sequenced during a study of T cells in Graves' hyperthyroidism and ophthalmopathy. Study-level background: Peripheral blood was collected at initial diagnosis, before any treatment.

Amplified TCR beta CDR3 regions came from RNA transcripts. The study used the HTBI primer set for a first-round RT-PCR of the TCR CDR3. Each CDR3 protein gets one entry after TCRdb re-called the multiplex PCR reads with MiXCR. Found here are some 500,000 distinct CDR3 sequences, 14% of them singletons; the top ten hold less than 20%. This clonotype occurred many times. Its antigen is undetermined. Study results and caveats: Patients with ophthalmopathy were separated from those with stable hyperthyroidism by a 13 V-J model. Ophthalmopathy, which appeared later, was predicted by the model a median roughly 6.6 months before onset. Within blood appeared most thyroid clonotypes that had expanded above 0.001.

The CDR3 covers 13 residues. Germline V CDR1 and CDR2: SQVTM, ANQGSEA. V shed 6 bases and J 0 bases; nucleotides not matched to a gene: 5. The chain recombines TRBV29-1 with TRBJ2-7; 7 bases agree with TRBD2. This TCR came from a woman between 18 and 29 years old with Graves' hyperthyroidism. Specimen: blood. CDR3 bases: TGCAGCGTCTCTAGCGGAACCTCCTACGAGCAGTACGTC. Translating it yields CSVSSGTSYEQYV.